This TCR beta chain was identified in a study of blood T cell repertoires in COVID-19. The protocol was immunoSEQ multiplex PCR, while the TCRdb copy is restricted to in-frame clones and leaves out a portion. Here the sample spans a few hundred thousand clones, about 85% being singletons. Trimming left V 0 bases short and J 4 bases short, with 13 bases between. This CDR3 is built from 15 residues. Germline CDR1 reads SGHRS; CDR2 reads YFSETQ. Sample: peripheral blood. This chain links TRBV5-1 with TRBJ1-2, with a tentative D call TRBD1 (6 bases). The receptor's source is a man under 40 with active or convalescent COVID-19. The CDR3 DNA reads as TGCGCCAGCAGCTTGGCCTTGGGGGCCGCCTATGGCTACACCTTC. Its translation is CASSLALGAAYGYTF.